This T cell receptor beta chain was sequenced during a study of T cell repertoires in cytomegalovirus infection. Looked up from germline, CDR1 is SEHNR and CDR2 is FQNEAQ (reference sequence). This CDR3 spans 12 amino acids. The V gene lost 3 bases and the J gene lost 9 bases, with 11 bases spanning the gap. TCRdb re-called the reads through MiXCR, storing one row per CDR3 protein. The sample yields a few hundred thousand distinct CDR3 sequences, approximately 40% seen once. A remark on this clonotype: Its antigen is unidentified.

The receptor was isolated from a human donor in good health (CMV status not recorded). Some clones in this sample may be carry-over from other donors' samples. Sequenced here: cultured PBMCs, sampled from culture after CMV antigen stimulation. The rearrangement joins TRBV7-9 to TRBJ1-1; weak D call: TRBD1 (6 bases). CDR3 amino acids: CASSFGGAKAFF. The DNA for the CDR3 is TGTGCCAGCAGCTTTGGGGGGGCGAAAGCTTTCTTT.